Each of the 9 T cell receptor beta chains below was sequenced from the same sample in a study of tumor and adjacent non-tumor tissue in lung cancer. A modified ARM-PCR protocol with three rounds of nested PCR amplified TCRbeta. TCRdb analysed the multiplex PCR reads with MiXCR anew, one entry per CDR3 protein. The sample lists about 75,000 distinct CDR3 sequences, over 75% occurring once. This sample's RNA came from whole unsorted tissue. Material for sequencing was lung tumor tissue. Receptors were obtained from a woman aged 50 to 60 with non-small cell lung cancer.

Concerning this clonotype: Likely a read error: the CDR3 ends without its conserved phenylalanine or tryptophan. This chain links TRBV12-3 or TRBV12-4 with TRBJ2-7; perhaps TRBD2 as D (6 bases). The V gene lost 4 bases and the J gene lost 5 bases, with 15 bases spanning the gap. The length of the CDR3 is 14 residues. The DNA of the CDR3 is TGTGCCAGCAGTTGGGGGGATTTCCCCCACGAGCAGTACCTC. This sequence encodes CASSWGDFPHEQYL.

The sample holds one count of this clonotype. Sequence at one end of the junction differs from germline and may be a read error. J is TRBJ2-5 and V is TRBV6-5, with D possibly matching TRBD2 (7 bases). The CDR3 loop spans 14 amino acids. Germline V gene data show CDR1 as MNHEY and CDR2 as SVGAGI. This chain's CDR3 is CASAPGRGAETQYF. In nucleotides, the CDR3 is TGTGCCAGCGCGCCGGGGAGGGGGGCGGAGACCCAGTACTTT.

A remark on this clonotype: A single base separates this from a much larger clone, so it may be a read error. The chain employs TRBV5-1 and TRBJ1-1; no firm D call. CDR3 length: 16 amino acids. CDR1 and CDR2 (germline): SGHRS, YFSETQ. Written as DNA, the CDR3 is TGCGCCAACAGCTTTACGGTCAGCCCGGGAGGGACTGAAGCTTTCTTT. This sequence encodes CANSFTVSPGGTEAFF. The full variable domain, completed using reference TRBV5-1 and TRBJ1-1, is KAGVTQTPRYLIKTRGQQVTLSCSPISGHRSVSWYQQTPGQGLQFLFEYFSETQRNKGNFPGRFSGRQFSNSRSEMNVSTLELGDSALYLCANSFTVSPGGTEAFFGQGTRLTVV.

In regard to this clonotype: Without the conserved terminal phenylalanine or tryptophan, this CDR3 likely stems from a read error. The V call is TRBV12-3 or TRBV12-4, the J call TRBJ2-2; TRBD2 aligns across 7 bases. This CDR3 is built from 15 residues. CDR3 sequence (DNA): TGTGCCAGCAGTATAGCGGGCGCGAACACCGGTGAGCTGTTTTAT. Amino acid sequence: CASSIAGANTGELFY.

Note on this clonotype: The junction and the germline gene differ at one end; a read error may be behind it. This chain links TRBV20-1 with TRBJ2-5; unclear D gene. CDR1 and CDR2 from the germline V gene are DFQATT and SNEGSKA (reference sequence). The CDR3 is 14 amino acids. CDR3 residues: CSVEDPEWRKTRYF. CDR3 coding DNA: TGCAGTGTAGAAGACCCCGAGTGGCGAAAGACCCGGTACTTC.

The chain employs TRBV12-3 or TRBV12-4 and TRBJ2-2, with 7 bases matching TRBD2. The CDR3 has 16 residues. V lost 5 bases and J lost 14; bases outside the gene matches: 20. DNA for the CDR3: TGTGCCAGCAGTATGGGATTAGCGGGTAGCACCGGGAAACTGTTTTTT. Translation: CASSMGLAGSTGKLFF.

This clonotype was seen only once. A read error may account for a junction end that differs from germline. The chain couples TRBV4-2 to TRBJ2-1; D ambiguous. Per germline, CDR1 LGHNA and CDR2 YNFKEQ. The CDR3 runs 16 residues. The CDR3 DNA sequence: TGTGGCAGCAGCCAAGAAGAGACTTGCGGCTACAATGAGCGGTTCTTC. Its protein product is CGSSQEETCGYNERFF.

For this clonotype: The CDR3 does not end in the conserved phenylalanine or tryptophan, so this is likely a read error. This sequence joins TRBV6-1 and TRBJ1-2, with D hard to call. This CDR3 has 12 amino acids. CDR1 and CDR2 (germline): MNHNS, SASEGT. This chain's CDR3 is CTSRRASHGYTL. CDR3 DNA sequence: TGTACCAGCAGGAGGGCAAGCCATGGCTACACCTTA.

Remarks on this clonotype: Its ends do not fully match the called genes, so a read error is possible. The J gene is TRBJ2-7, the V gene TRBV6-1, with D unresolved. Germline lookup yields CDR1 MNHNS and CDR2 SASEGT. This CDR3 comprises 14 residues. The CDR3 DNA follows: TGTGCCAGCGGTGAGGATGTGAGTTCCTACGAGCAGTACTTC. Residues: CASGEDVSSYEQYF.